These T cell receptor beta chains were read from a single sample in a study of T cell changes during pregnancy in multiple sclerosis. Produced via immunoSEQ multiplex PCR; TCRdb's table is partial and in-frame only. The sample lists approximately 70,000 clones, around 91% occurring once. The sequenced sample was peripheral blood, obtained in the third trimester of pregnancy. Receptors were obtained from a female donor in good health, enrolled as a control in a pregnancy study. Both conserved end residues are part of each CDR3. A D gene is named only where the DNA matches it firmly. Not all rows give a size; the values are once, few, many and, for expanded clones, a class.

j_call | clone_size | v_call | d_call | cdr3_aa | cdr3_nt
TRBJ1-4 | . | TRBV4-2 | TRBD1 | CASSQDPTGGYGKLFF | TGTGCCAGCAGCCAAGACCCGACAGGGGGCTATGGGAAACTGTTTTTT
TRBJ2-7 | . | TRBV5-1 | TRBD1 | CASSLGQGARQYF | TGCGCCAGCAGCTTAGGACAGGGGGCGAGGCAGTACTTC
TRBJ2-3 | . | TRBV13 | . | CASSMDRFTDTQYF | TGTGCCAGCAGCATGGACAGATTCACAGATACGCAGTATTTT
TRBJ2-7 | . | TRBV6-6 | TRBD2 | CASSYSSSGGLYEQYF | TGTGCCAGCAGTTACTCGTCCAGCGGGGGATTATACGAGCAGTACTTC
TRBJ2-2 | . | TRBV18 | TRBD1 | CASSPLGQGNTGELFF | TGTGCCAGCTCACCATTGGGACAGGGGAACACCGGGGAGCTGTTTTTT
TRBJ1-2 | . | TRBV7-8 | TRBD1 | CASSLPTGTGVLGYGYTF | TGTGCCAGCAGCTTGCCTACCGGGACAGGGGTTTTGGGCTATGGCTACACCTTC
TRBJ2-3 | . | TRBV14 | . | CASSQDLAGKATDTQYF | TGTGCCAGCAGCCAAGATCTCGCGGGAAAAGCCACAGATACGCAGTATTTT
TRBJ2-5 | . | TRBV20-1 | . | CSARGPQVWYF | TGCAGTGCTAGAGGCCCACAGGTTTGGTACTTC
TRBJ1-5 | . | TRBV4-1 | . | CASSQEGVGNQPQHF | TGCGCCAGCAGCCAAGAGGGAGTTGGCAATCAGCCCCAGCATTTT
TRBJ2-7 | . | TRBV2 | . | CASSPLAVVEQYF | TGTGCCAGCAGCCCTTTGGCCGTGGTCGAGCAGTACTTC
TRBJ1-1 | . | TRBV7-2 | TRBD1 | CAIKQGLNTEAFF | TGTGCCATCAAACAGGGGCTGAACACTGAAGCTTTCTTT
TRBJ2-3 | . | TRBV14 | . | CASSQVQGTDTQYF | TGTGCCAGCAGCCAAGTTCAGGGTACAGATACGCAGTATTTT
TRBJ1-4 | . | TRBV29-1 | . | CSAERGNNEKLFF | TGCAGCGCCGAAAGGGGAAATAATGAAAAACTGTTTTTT
TRBJ1-2 | once | TRBV11-2 | . | CASSLDRGYYGYTF | TGTGCCAGCAGCTTAGACAGGGGCTACTATGGCTACACCTTC
TRBJ2-7 | . | TRBV6-1 | TRBD1 | CASKRDRGSHEQYF | TGTGCCAGCAAAAGGGACAGGGGATCCCACGAGCAGTACTTC
TRBJ1-1 | . | TRBV5-1 | . | CASTSGGRIRNTEAFF | TGCGCCAGCACCTCCGGGGGGCGAATACGGAACACTGAAGCTTTCTTT
TRBJ2-7 | . | TRBV7-9 | . | CASSLEGGGHYEQYF | TGTGCCAGCAGCTTAGAGGGGGGGGGCCACTACGAGCAGTACTTC
TRBJ2-7 | . | TRBV19 | TRBD2 | CASSIPGFSGSSWYEQYF | TGTGCCAGTAGTATTCCAGGTTTTAGCGGGAGTTCGTGGTACGAGCAGTACTTC
TRBJ1-1 | . | TRBV5-1 | TRBD1 | CASSFGQGRTEAFF | TGCGCCAGCAGCTTCGGACAGGGACGGACTGAAGCTTTCTTT
TRBJ1-6 | . | TRBV7-2 | . | CASSLDKGRGNSPLHF | TGTGCCAGCAGCTTAGATAAGGGTAGGGGGAATTCACCCCTCCACTTT
TRBJ2-5 | . | TRBV11-1 | TRBD2 | CASSPYSGGETQYF | TGTGCCAGCAGCCCGTACTCGGGGGGAGAGACCCAGTACTTC
TRBJ2-1 | . | TRBV4-1 | TRBD2 | CASSHPTGLAGSTYNEQFF | TGCGCCAGCAGCCACCCCACGGGGCTAGCGGGGTCCACCTACAATGAGCAGTTCTTC
TRBJ2-2 | few | TRBV5-1 | . | CASSLGQADGELFF | TGCGCCAGCAGCTTGGGACAGGCGGACGGGGAGCTGTTTTTT
TRBJ2-3 | . | TRBV11-2 | . | CASSLNPPLSTDTQYF | TGTGCCAGCAGCTTAAACCCGCCCCTATCCACAGATACGCAGTATTTT
TRBJ2-5 | . | TRBV21-1 | . | CASSTTSGRATETQYF | TGTGCCAGCAGCACCACTAGCGGGAGGGCCACGGAGACCCAGTACTTC
TRBJ1-5 | . | TRBV6-6 | . | CASRTQGFQPQHF | TGTGCCAGCAGGACACAGGGTTTTCAGCCCCAGCATTTT
TRBJ1-6 | . | TRBV11-2 | TRBD1 | CASSRQGQGRNSPLHF | TGTGCCAGCAGCCGTCAGGGACAGGGGAGAAATTCACCCCTCCACTTT
TRBJ1-3 | once | TRBV4-1 | . | CASSQGYTRAHSGNTIYF | TGCGCCAGCAGCCAAGGCTACACCAGGGCACACTCTGGAAACACCATATATTTT
TRBJ2-7 | once | TRBV4-2 | TRBD2 | CASSSDLAGNSYEQYF | TGTGCCAGCAGCTCGGACCTAGCGGGTAACTCCTACGAGCAGTACTTC
TRBJ1-5 | . | TRBV27 | . | CASSFDRRSAQHF | TGTGCCAGCAGTTTCGACAGGCGGTCTGCCCAGCATTTT
TRBJ2-5 | . | TRBV28 | TRBD1 | CASRFRTGSRRETQYF | TGTGCCAGCAGATTTCGGACAGGCTCGCGGCGGGAGACCCAGTACTTC
TRBJ2-7 | . | TRBV18 | . | CASSEGRTYEQYF | TGTGCCAGCTCCGAGGGCAGGACCTACGAGCAGTACTTC
TRBJ2-3 | . | TRBV5-1 | TRBD2 | CASSKGLAGGRADTQYF | TGCGCCAGCAGCAAAGGACTAGCGGGGGGGCGCGCAGATACGCAGTATTTT
TRBJ2-7 | . | TRBV7-9 | . | CASSFQRGYEQYF | TGTGCCAGCAGCTTTCAAAGGGGCTACGAGCAGTACTTC
TRBJ1-6 | . | TRBV6-5 | . | CASSYSRDINSPLHF | TGTGCCAGCAGTTACTCGAGAGACATTAATTCACCCCTCCACTTT
TRBJ2-2 | . | TRBV2 | . | CASSDRRGELFF | TGTGCCAGCAGCGACAGGCGGGGGGAGCTGTTTTTT
TRBJ1-2 | . | TRBV19 | . | CASSSDRNYGYTF | TGTGCCAGTAGTAGCGACAGGAACTATGGCTACACCTTC
TRBJ2-5 | . | TRBV14 | TRBD2 | CASSQQAGGIPYQETQYF | TGTGCCAGCAGCCAGCAAGCGGGAGGGATCCCGTACCAAGAGACCCAGTACTTC
TRBJ1-5 | . | TRBV6-5 | TRBD1 | CASSRDRGKNQPQHF | TGTGCCAGCAGCCGGGACAGGGGGAAAAATCAGCCCCAGCATTTT